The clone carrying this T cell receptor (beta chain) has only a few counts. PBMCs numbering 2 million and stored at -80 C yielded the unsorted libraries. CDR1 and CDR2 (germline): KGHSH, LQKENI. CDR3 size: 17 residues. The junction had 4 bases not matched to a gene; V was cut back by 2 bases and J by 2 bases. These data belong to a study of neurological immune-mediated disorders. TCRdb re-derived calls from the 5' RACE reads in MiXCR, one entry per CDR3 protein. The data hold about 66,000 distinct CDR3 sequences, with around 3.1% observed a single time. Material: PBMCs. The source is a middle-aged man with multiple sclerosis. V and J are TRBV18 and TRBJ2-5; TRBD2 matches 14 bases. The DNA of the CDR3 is TGTGCCAGCTCACCAGCCCGACTAGCGGGAGGGCAAGAGACCCAGTACTTC. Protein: CASSPARLAGGQETQYF.